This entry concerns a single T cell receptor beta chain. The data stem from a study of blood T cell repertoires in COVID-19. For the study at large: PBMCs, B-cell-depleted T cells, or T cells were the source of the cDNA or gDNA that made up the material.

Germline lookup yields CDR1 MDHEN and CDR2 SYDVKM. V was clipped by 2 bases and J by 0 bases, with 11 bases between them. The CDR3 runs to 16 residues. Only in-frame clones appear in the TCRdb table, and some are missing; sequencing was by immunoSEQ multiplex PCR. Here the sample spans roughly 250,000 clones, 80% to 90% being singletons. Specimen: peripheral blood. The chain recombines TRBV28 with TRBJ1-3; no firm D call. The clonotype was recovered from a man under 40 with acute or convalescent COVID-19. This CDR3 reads CASSLGRGHSGNTIYF. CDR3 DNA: TGTGCCAGCAGTTTAGGCCGAGGCCACTCTGGAAACACCATATATTTT.